Following are 30 T cell receptor beta chains from one sample sequenced in a study of TIL therapy for anti-PD-1-resistant metastatic lung cancer. Sequencing used immunoSEQ v3. Here immunoSEQ multiplex PCR was the method, and the copy in TCRdb shows in-frame clones only, minus some. The sample yields about 57,000 clones, less than 80% seen once. As to time point: pre-treatment sample, taken before nivolumab and TIL therapy. Specimen: blood, collected at baseline. The receptors were sampled from a woman aged 30-79 years with non-small cell lung cancer.

The chain carries TRBV4-2 and TRBJ2-1; D is ambiguous. The CDR3 sequence is 14 residues long. The V gene lost 1 base and the J gene lost 8 bases, with 12 bases spanning the gap. The germline V gene has CDR1 LGHNA and CDR2 YNFKEQ. DNA of the CDR3: TGTGCCAGCAGCCAAGTTTCGGTAATGGATGAGCAGTTCTTC. As protein: CASSQVSVMDEQFF.

The V call is TRBV4-1, the J call TRBJ1-1; D gene unclear. There are 15 residues in the CDR3. V was shortened by 4 bases and J by 1 base, with 13 bases between the two germline ends. The germline V gene has CDR1 MGHRA and CDR2 YSYEKL. CDR3 DNA: TGCGCCAGCAGCCGCCCGATTGGAGCGAACACTGAAGCTTTCTTT. As protein: CASSRPIGANTEAFF.

This chain connects TRBV6-1 to TRBJ2-1; TRBD2 is a possible D gene (6 bases). The CDR3 sequence is 15 residues long. CDR1 is MNHNS and CDR2 is SASEGT in the germline V gene. V dropped 4 bases and J dropped 3 bases, with 13 bases sitting between them. CDR3 loop: CASSGTGTHYNEQFF. The CDR3 DNA reads as TGTGCCAGCAGTGGAACCGGGACTCACTACAATGAGCAGTTCTTC.

The chain recombines TRBV7-2 with TRBJ2-7; tentative D call: TRBD2 (7 bases). There are 14 residues in the CDR3. Per germline, CDR1 SGHTA and CDR2 FQGNSA. V lost 1 base and J lost 3, with 10 bases in between. CDR3 in amino acids: CASSLGGGVYEQYF. CDR3 nucleotide sequence: TGTGCCAGCAGCTTAGGGGGGGGCGTCTACGAGCAGTACTTC. The variable domain in full, completed from reference TRBV7-2 and TRBJ2-7, reads GAGVSQSPSNKVTEKGKDVELRCDPISGHTALYWYRQSLGQGLEFLIYFQGNSAPDKSGLPSDRFSAERTGGSVSTLTIQRTQQEDSAVYLCASSLGGGVYEQYFGPGTRLTVT.

Here the CDR3 reads CASSFGRNNEQFF. The CDR3, as DNA: TGTGCCAGCAGCTTTGGCAGAAACAATGAGCAGTTCTTC. This chain connects TRBV7-3 to TRBJ2-1; D is unresolved. The V gene's germline CDR1 is SGHTA and CDR2 FQGTGA. The CDR3 is 13 residues long. V was cut by 3 bases and J by 5 bases, with 8 bases left in between. Supplemented by reference TRBV7-3 and TRBJ2-1, the full variable domain reads GAGVSQTPSNKVTEKGKYVELRCDPISGHTALYWYRQSLGQGPEFLIYFQGTGAADDSGLPNDRFFAVRPEGSVSTLKIQRTERGDSAVYLCASSFGRNNEQFFGPGTRLTVL.

The genes are TRBV28 and TRBJ1-2; 10 bases line up with TRBD1. V was pared by 6 bases and J by 2 bases, with 6 bases of the junction left unmatched. The CDR3 contains 15 residues. CDR1 MDHEN and CDR2 SYDVKM come from the germline V gene. The CDR3 DNA follows: TGTGCCAGCAGACCCCCGGGACAGGGGAACTATGGCTACACCTTC. Its protein product is CASRPPGQGNYGYTF.

The chain carries TRBV4-1 and TRBJ2-3; D uncertain. This CDR3 spans 12 amino acids. Trimming left V 1 base short and J 4 bases short, with 3 bases between. Germline CDR1 MGHRA, CDR2 YSYEKL. The CDR3 coding sequence is TGCGCCAGCAGCCAAGGGGCAGATACGCAGTATTTT. This codes for CASSQGADTQYF.

The chain links TRBV6-5 to TRBJ2-7; D is unresolved. The length of the CDR3 is 14 residues. CDR1 and CDR2 (germline): MNHEY, SVGAGI. V was cut by 4 bases and J by 4 bases, with 14 bases left in between. The CDR3 nucleotides are TGTGCCAGCAGTTTGGACCGATTTGGGTACGAGCAGTACTTC. Amino acid sequence: CASSLDRFGYEQYF.

This rearrangement joins TRBV7-8 to TRBJ1-1; the D gene is possibly TRBD1 (6 bases). CDR1 is SGHVS, CDR2 FQNEAQ, per germline. The V end lost 1 base, the J end lost 4 bases, and 10 bases lay between the germline ends. The CDR3 contains 14 residues. Here the CDR3 reads CASSLGGGGTEAFF. The CDR3 bases are TGTGCCAGCAGCTTAGGAGGGGGTGGCACTGAAGCTTTCTTT. Variable domain in full (rest from reference TRBV7-8 and TRBJ1-1): GAGVSQSPRYKVAKRGQDVALRCDPISGHVSLFWYQQALGQGPEFLTYFQNEAQLDKSGLPSDRFFAERPEGSVSTLKIQRTQQEDSAVYLCASSLGGGGTEAFFGQGTRLTVV.

This chain joins TRBV10-1 and TRBJ2-1; 10 bases match TRBD2. The V gene end was trimmed by 2 bases and the J gene end by 10 bases; junction bases not matched to a gene: 5. CDR1 and CDR2 from the germline V gene are WNHNN and SYGVQD (reference sequence). The CDR3 is 14 residues long. The CDR3 region is CASSEGLAEREQFF. The CDR3 bases are TGCGCCAGCAGTGAGGGACTAGCGGAGAGGGAGCAGTTCTTC.

The chain is built from TRBV27 and TRBJ1-6, with 8 nucleotides matching TRBD1. The length of the CDR3 is 14 residues. Germline assignment: CDR1 MNHEY and CDR2 SMNVEV (reference sequence). J was trimmed by 10 bases and V by 3 bases; bases with no gene match: 5. CDR3 in amino acids: CASSFGQGRSPLHF. DNA of the CDR3: TGTGCCAGCAGTTTCGGACAGGGTCGATCACCCCTCCACTTT.

The chain joins TRBV29-1 to TRBJ2-7; D gene ambiguous. The CDR3 contains 11 residues. V was pared by 1 base and J by 7 bases, with 8 bases between. CDR1 is SQVTM and CDR2 is ANQGSEA in the germline V gene. The CDR3 coding sequence is TGCAGCGTTGAAGGGCTCAGGGAGCAGTACTTC. Its protein is CSVEGLREQYF.

This rearrangement joins TRBV19 to TRBJ2-1, with TRBD2 as a possible D gene (6 bases). Germline CDR1 LNHDA, CDR2 SQIVND (reference sequence). The CDR3 has 14 amino acids. Trimming took 4 bases from V and 2 from J, leaving 9 bases between them. The CDR3 bases are TGTGCCAGTAGTAGTGGGACTCCCTACAATGAGCAGTTCTTC. This sequence encodes CASSSGTPYNEQFF.

The CDR3 loop reads CASSFNRGRGEKLFF. The CDR3 DNA sequence: TGTGCCAGCAGCTTCAACAGGGGACGGGGTGAAAAACTGTTTTTT. This rearrangement joins TRBV7-9 to TRBJ1-4, with 7 bases lining up with TRBD1. CDR3 length: 15 residues. Trimming at V came to 3 bases and at J to 7 bases, leaving 8 bases not matched to a gene. Looked up from germline, CDR1 is SEHNR and CDR2 is FQNEAQ (reference sequence).

This clone turned up a few times. The chain employs TRBV13 and TRBJ1-2, with 10 bases lining up with TRBD1. Germline V gene lookup returns CDR1 PRHDT and CDR2 FYEKMQ (reference sequence). The V segment lost 5 bases and the J segment 5 bases; nucleotides outside the gene matches: 5. The CDR3 is made up of 14 amino acids. CDR3 amino acids: CASSEADRGYGYTF. The DNA of the CDR3 is TGTGCCAGCAGCGAAGCGGACAGGGGGTATGGCTACACCTTC.

V is TRBV28 and J is TRBJ2-1; D is perhaps TRBD2 (5 bases). Trimming pared 4 bases from V and 12 bases from J, leaving 16 bases between. CDR1 is MDHEN and CDR2 is SYDVKM in the germline V gene. This CDR3 has 13 amino acids. CDR3 bases: TGTGCCAGCAGTTGGGGTACAGCGGCGGTGCAGTTCTTC. Translated, it gives CASSWGTAAVQFF.

The J gene is TRBJ2-3, the V gene TRBV7-3, with 10 bases lining up with TRBD2. V dropped 6 bases and J dropped 5; count of bases not matched to a gene: 14. The CDR3 has 17 residues. The V gene's germline CDR1 is SGHTA and CDR2 FQGTGA. The CDR3 DNA reads as TGTGCCAGCAGTCAAGCCCAGCGGGAGGGCAGGGGAGATACGCAGTATTTT. This translates into CASSQAQREGRGDTQYF.

The chain joins TRBV4-2 to TRBJ1-1; D unresolved. The CDR3 covers 14 residues. CDR1 is LGHNA and CDR2 is YNFKEQ in the germline V gene. V was trimmed by 0 bases and J by 1 base, leaving 6 bases between them. CDR3 region: CASSQDRRNTEAFF. The CDR3 nucleotides read TGTGCCAGCAGCCAAGATAGAAGGAACACTGAAGCTTTCTTT.

This clone came up a few times. The DNA for the CDR3 is TGTGCCAGCGGGGGACAGGAGAACTATGGCTACACCTTC. This sequence encodes CASGGQENYGYTF. The rearrangement uses TRBV2 and TRBJ1-2; TRBD1 matches 8 bases. CDR1 and CDR2 (germline): SNHLY, FYNNEI. After removal of 8 bases from V and 2 bases from J, the junction contained 4 bases not matched to a gene. The CDR3 is 13 residues long. The whole variable domain, filled in from reference TRBV2 and TRBJ1-2, reads EPEVTQTPSHQVTQMGQEVILRCVPISNHLYFYWYRQILGQKVEFLVSFYNNEISEKSEIFDDQFSVERPDGSNFTLKIRSTKLEDSAMYFCASGGQENYGYTFGSGTRLTVV.

Notes on this clone: At the DNA level, this CDR3 is encoded by other sequences in the same sample as well. This chain uses TRBV10-1 with TRBJ2-7, with 9 bases lining up with TRBD2. This CDR3 has 14 residues. Germline trimming cut 0 bases from V and 4 bases from J; bases unmatched to any gene: 1. The V gene's germline CDR1 is WNHNN and CDR2 SYGVQD (reference sequence). The DNA of the CDR3 is TGCGCCAGCAGTGAGTCTAGCGGGAGTTACGAGCAGTACTTC. Residues: CASSESSGSYEQYF.

The genes are TRBV6-1 and TRBJ1-2; TRBD1 is a possible D gene (5 bases). This CDR3 spans 15 amino acids. The V and J ends lost 5 bases and 2 bases respectively, with 15 bases between them. Looked up from germline, CDR1 is MNHNS and CDR2 is SASEGT. The CDR3 here is CASSHLRETNYGYTF. In DNA form, the CDR3 reads TGTGCCAGCAGTCACCTCAGGGAAACAAACTATGGCTACACCTTC.

This rearrangement joins TRBV4-2 to TRBJ2-1, with TRBD2 matching over 9 bases. Germline V gene sequence: CDR1 LGHNA, CDR2 YNFKEQ. CDR3 size: 15 residues. The J segment lost 7 bases and the V segment lost 3 bases, leaving 7 bases of the junction unmatched. The CDR3 DNA reads TGTGCCAGCAGCCATTCAGAGCTAGCGGGAAATGAGCAGTTCTTC. It translates to CASSHSELAGNEQFF.

The V call is TRBV5-1, the J call TRBJ2-6, with 9 positions matching TRBD2. CDR3 length: 17 amino acids. Germline assignment: CDR1 SGHRS and CDR2 YFSETQ. V lost 2 bases and J lost 3; bases outside the gene matches: 6. CDR3: CASSLSGRPFGANVLTF. The CDR3 DNA follows: TGCGCCAGCAGCTTAAGCGGGAGGCCCTTTGGGGCCAACGTCCTGACTTTC.

The chain combines TRBV5-4 with TRBJ1-1, with 7 bases matching TRBD1. This CDR3 is built from 14 residues. Trimming at V came to 2 bases and at J to 5 bases, leaving 6 bases not matched to a gene. Per the germline V gene, CDR1 is SGHNT and CDR2 is YYREEE (reference sequence). This CDR3 is CASSFGFRGTEAFF. In DNA, the CDR3 is TGTGCCAGCAGCTTCGGGTTCAGGGGGACTGAAGCTTTCTTT. Together with reference TRBV5-4 and TRBJ1-1, the CDR3 gives the full variable domain: ETGVTQSPTHLIKTRGQQVTLRCSSQSGHNTVSWYQQALGQGPQFIFQYYREEENGRGNFPPRFSGLQFPNYSSELNVNALELDDSALYLCASSFGFRGTEAFFGQGTRLTVV.

The chain has TRBV6-5 and TRBJ2-5; 8 positions agree with TRBD1. Germline V gene lookup returns CDR1 MNHEY and CDR2 SVGAGI. CDR3 length: 15 amino acids. The V segment lost 7 bases and the J segment 2 bases; nucleotides outside the gene matches: 9. The CDR3 loop reads CASKRTGTLQETQYF. CDR3 bases: TGTGCCAGCAAAAGGACAGGGACATTGCAAGAGACCCAGTACTTC.

Written as DNA, the CDR3 is TGTGCCAGCAGTCCTCCGGGCGGGAGGTTCTACGAGCAGTACTTC. Amino acid sequence: CASSPPGGRFYEQYF. The rearrangement joins TRBV28 to TRBJ2-7, with 8 bases that match TRBD2. The CDR3 covers 15 residues. Germline trimming cut 5 bases from V and 3 bases from J; bases unmatched to any gene: 9. Germline loops: CDR1 MDHEN, CDR2 SYDVKM. The whole variable domain, remainder taken from reference TRBV28 and TRBJ2-7, is DVKVTQSSRYLVKRTGEKVFLECVQDMDHENMFWYRQDPGLGLRLIYFSYDVKMKEKGDIPEGYSVSREKKERFSLILESASTNQTSMYLCASSPPGGRFYEQYFGPGTRLTVT.

This chain connects TRBV7-9 to TRBJ2-3; D not resolved. The germline V gene has CDR1 SEHNR and CDR2 FQNEAQ (reference sequence). The CDR3 loop spans 15 amino acids. The V and J ends lost 4 bases and 6 bases respectively, with 17 bases between them. CDR3 region: CASSSVGPKGDTQYF. In nucleotides, the CDR3 is TGTGCCAGCAGCTCCGTGGGCCCTAAAGGGGATACGCAGTATTTT.

The rearrangement uses TRBV27 and TRBJ2-7; TRBD2 agrees at 13 bases. This CDR3 region has 17 residues. J gave up 5 bases and V 3 bases, and 10 bases lay outside the gene matches. Germline V gives CDR1 MNHEY, CDR2 SMNVEV (reference sequence). The CDR3 DNA reads as TGTGCCAGCAGTTTGTTTTCCGGGACTAGCGGGAACCACGAGCAGTACTTC. Protein sequence: CASSLFSGTSGNHEQYF.

This sequence joins TRBV7-9 and TRBJ2-3; D remains unclear. Germline CDR1 and CDR2: SEHNR and FQNEAQ (reference sequence). The V end lost 0 bases, the J end lost 3 bases, and 13 bases lay between the germline ends. The CDR3 extends over 16 amino acids. This CDR3 is CASSLAHGRSTDTQYF. The CDR3 nucleotides are TGTGCCAGCAGCTTAGCTCACGGACGCAGTACAGATACGCAGTATTTT.

The rearrangement uses TRBV28 and TRBJ2-7; unclear D gene. CDR1 is MDHEN, CDR2 SYDVKM, per germline. The CDR3 has 11 amino acids. V was clipped by 6 bases and J by 3 bases, with 6 bases between them. The CDR3 loop reads CASRTLYEQYF. The CDR3 nucleotides are TGTGCCAGCAGGACCCTCTACGAGCAGTACTTC.